This T cell receptor beta chain was observed in a study of cytomegalovirus exposure and HLA in healthy donors. V lost 3 bases and J lost 5, with 2 bases in between. Germline-derived CDR1 and CDR2 are MNHNS and SASEGT. This CDR3 contains 11 residues. This clone appeared once. The antigen remains unidentified. Overall study findings and caveats: Later on, analysis showed that most CMV-associated TCR beta chains appeared to be HLA-restricted.

The PCR employed 60 Vbeta primers together with 13 Jbeta primers. The data were produced by immunoSEQ multiplex PCR, yet TCRdb's version contains in-frame clones alone and is incomplete. The table lists more than 150,000 clones, 70% to 90% of them singletons. Specimen: PBMCs. The rearrangement joins TRBV6-1 to TRBJ1-3; no reliable D call. This TCR was recovered from a man between 18 and 35 years old in good health and CMV-seropositive. CDR3: CASSDRNTIYF. CDR3 nucleotide sequence: TGTGCCAGCAGTGACAGAAACACCATATATTTT.